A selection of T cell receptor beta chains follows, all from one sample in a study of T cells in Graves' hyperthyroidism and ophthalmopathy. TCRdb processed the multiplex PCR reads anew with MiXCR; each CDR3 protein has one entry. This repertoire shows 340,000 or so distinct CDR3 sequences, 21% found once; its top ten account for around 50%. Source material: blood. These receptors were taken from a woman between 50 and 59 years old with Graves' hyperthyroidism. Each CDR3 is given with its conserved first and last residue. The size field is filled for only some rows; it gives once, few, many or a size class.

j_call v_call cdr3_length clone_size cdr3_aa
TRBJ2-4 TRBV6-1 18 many CASSEGWVAGDVKNIQYF
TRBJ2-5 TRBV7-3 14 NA CARNPRDRQETQYF
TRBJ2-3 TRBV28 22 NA CASSLPTQLAGVGERSTDTQYF
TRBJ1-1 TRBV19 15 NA CASSKPLQGRTEAFF
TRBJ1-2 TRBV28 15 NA CASSGPAEANYGYTF
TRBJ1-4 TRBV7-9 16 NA CASSQRTGGDNEKLFF
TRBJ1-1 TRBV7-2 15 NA CASSTRTTMNTEAFF
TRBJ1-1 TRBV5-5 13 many CASRYRVYTEAFF
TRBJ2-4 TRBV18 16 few CASSPPLVLAKNIQYF
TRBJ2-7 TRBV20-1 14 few CSARDRGSSYEQYF
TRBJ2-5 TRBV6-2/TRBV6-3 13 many CASSYRAGETQYF
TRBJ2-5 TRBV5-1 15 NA CASSFQGRWEETQYF
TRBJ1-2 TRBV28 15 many CASRTGQKVNYGYTF
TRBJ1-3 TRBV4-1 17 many CASSPKTGPLVGNTIYF